This paragraph reports one T cell receptor beta chain. Libraries were prepared by immunoSEQ multiplex PCR; TCRdb keeps only in-frame clonotypes and omits some of them. In the table there are some 85,000 clones, about 90% of which are singletons. The record originates from a study of OX40 agonist ivuxolimab in advanced cancers. CDR1 MDHEN and CDR2 SYDVKM come from the germline V gene. This CDR3 is built from 16 residues. Trimming at V came to 2 bases and at J to 7 bases, leaving 8 bases not matched to a gene. The receptor's source is an adult with an advanced solid tumor such as melanoma, head and neck, liver or kidney cancer. The chain employs TRBV28 and TRBJ2-2; 9 bases align to TRBD2. Source: CD4+ or CD8+ T cells sorted from blood, taken in a trial of the OX40 agonist ivuxolimab. DNA for the CDR3: TGTGCCAGCAGTTTAATTGCGGGAGGGCCCATCGGGGAGCTGTTTTTT. Translating gives CASSLIAGGPIGELFF.